These 20 T cell receptor beta chains share one sample of origin, sequenced in a study of T cells after yellow fever vaccination. TCRdb reprocessed the 5' RACE reads via MiXCR and lists one record per CDR3 protein. Of 300,000 to 450,000 distinct CDR3 sequences listed, about 8.3% are singletons. The specimen was PBMCs, collected about 41 days after the first yellow fever vaccination. These receptors all stem from a man between 18 and 29 years old who received the YFV17D yellow fever vaccine.

This clonotype was seen more than once but under ten times. The rearrangement joins TRBV7-3 to TRBJ2-6; no firm D call. The V and J ends lost 8 bases and 2 bases respectively, with 7 bases between them. The CDR3 totals 13 residues. Germline V gene data show CDR1 as SGHTA and CDR2 as FQGTGA. The CDR3 nucleotides read TGTGCCAGCGAAGAACCTGGGGCCAACGTCCTGACTTTC. Protein: CASEEPGANVLTF.

This clonotype has a handful of counts. The chain is built from TRBV3-1 and TRBJ1-5, with TRBD1 as a possible D gene (5 bases). The CDR3 totals 14 residues. V lost 0 bases and J 4 bases, leaving 7 bases between the germline ends. CDR1 and CDR2 from the germline V gene are LGHDT and YNNKEL (reference sequence). The CDR3 DNA reads TGTGCCAGCAGCCAAGAGAGGGGAAATCAGCCCCAGCATTTT. Its translation is CASSQERGNQPQHF.

This clonotype was picked up a small number of times. V is TRBV12-3 or TRBV12-4 and J is TRBJ2-7, with D possibly called TRBD1 or TRBD2 (5 bases each). V was pared by 7 bases and J by 2 bases, with 21 bases between. This CDR3 is built from 16 residues. The CDR3 DNA is TGTGCCAGCAACCGCACCGAGGGACCCGAGACCTACGAGCAGTACTTC. Its translation: CASNRTEGPETYEQYF.

V usage is TRBV20-1 and J usage is TRBJ1-1; D remains unclear. Germline CDR1 is DFQATT and CDR2 is SNEGSKA (reference sequence). Trimming removed 2 bases at V and 4 bases at J, with 5 bases between. The CDR3 covers 11 residues. The CDR3 DNA follows: TGCAGTGCTAGAAGCCTCACTGAAGCTTTCTTT. It encodes CSARSLTEAFF.

V is TRBV20-1 and J is TRBJ2-3; maybe TRBD1 (6 bases). Trimming removed 5 bases from V and 2 bases from J, with 23 bases in between. The CDR3 spans 17 residues. Per the germline V gene, CDR1 is DFQATT and CDR2 is SNEGSKA (reference sequence). The CDR3 reads CSASKQGNSALTDTQYF. CDR3 nucleotides: TGCAGTGCTTCCAAACAGGGTAATTCGGCCCTCACAGATACGCAGTATTTT.

In its sample, this clonotype was seen a few times. The chain combines TRBV10-3 with TRBJ1-6; weak D call: TRBD1 (5 bases). This CDR3 contains 15 residues. The germline V gene encodes CDR1 ENHRY and CDR2 SYGVKD. The V gene lost 1 base and the J gene lost 14 bases, with 18 bases spanning the gap. The CDR3 DNA follows: TGTGCCATCAGTGAGTTCGGCGAGCAGGGTGGGTCCCTCCACTTT. This sequence encodes CAISEFGEQGGSLHF.

V gene TRBV6-6 combines with J gene TRBJ1-2, with D possibly being TRBD1 (5 bases). The CDR3 sequence is 13 residues long. The V end was cut by 6 bases, the J end by 4 bases, with 12 bases between. Germline V gene sequence: CDR1 MNHNY, CDR2 SVGAGI (reference sequence). The CDR3, as DNA: TGTGCCAGCAGGGAGGGACTGTCCTATGGCTACACCTTC. Amino acid sequence: CASREGLSYGYTF.

This clonotype has more than one count but fewer than ten. One end of the junction varies from germline; a read error may be responsible. The rearrangement links TRBV20-1 to TRBJ2-3; the match to TRBD2 covers 11 bases. CDR1 and CDR2 (germline): DFQATT, SNEGSKA (reference sequence). This CDR3 is built from 18 residues. As DNA, the CDR3 is TGCTGTGCTAGAGATGTGTTGGGTAGCGGGAGGGGTTCGGATACGCAGTATTTT. Amino acids: CCARDVLGSGRGSDTQYF.

CDR3 residues: CASSPRRLAGGTVSTDTQYF. The CDR3 DNA reads TGTGCCAGCAGCCCCAGACGACTAGCGGGGGGGACTGTAAGCACAGATACGCAGTATTTT. This chain joins TRBV7-8 and TRBJ2-3; 14 nucleotides align to TRBD2. Germline assignment: CDR1 SGHVS and CDR2 FQNEAQ. The V gene end was trimmed by 5 bases and the J gene end by 0 bases; junction bases not matched to a gene: 13. This CDR3 is built from 20 residues.

The J gene is TRBJ1-5, the V gene TRBV19; D may be TRBD1 (6 bases). Germline CDR1 LNHDA, CDR2 SQIVND (reference sequence). The V end was cut by 7 bases, the J end by 0 bases, with 19 bases between. CDR3 size: 17 residues. CDR3 loop: CASTRIPGQYSNQPQHF. As DNA, the CDR3 is TGTGCCAGTACCCGTATCCCTGGACAGTATAGCAATCAGCCCCAGCATTTT.

The sample holds a few counts of this clonotype. This chain connects TRBV5-4 to TRBJ2-4; 8 positions agree with TRBD2. The ends lost 5 bases at V and 8 bases at J; junction bases unmatched: 9. This CDR3 spans 14 amino acids. Germline-derived CDR1 and CDR2 are SGHNT and YYREEE (reference sequence). The chain's CDR3 is CASRMTGTSDIQYF. The CDR3 region has the DNA TGTGCCAGCAGAATGACCGGGACTAGTGACATTCAGTACTTC.

This clonotype turned up a few times. This rearrangement joins TRBV28 to TRBJ2-3, with a weak D call TRBD2 (6 bases). There are 16 residues in the CDR3. Looked up from germline, CDR1 is MDHEN and CDR2 is SYDVKM. Trimming took off 3 bases at V and 4 bases at J, with 17 bases between the two ends. This CDR3 is CASSLVLARRSDTQYF. The DNA of the CDR3 is TGTGCCAGCAGTTTGGTCCTAGCGAGGAGGTCAGATACGCAGTATTTT.

This clonotype was detected once. The chain combines TRBV11-2 with TRBJ2-1, with 9 bases that match TRBD1. The CDR3 sequence is 17 residues long. Germline V lookup: CDR1 SGHAT, CDR2 FQNNGV. V trimming: 5 bases; J trimming: 0 bases; junction bases outside the gene matches: 8. In DNA, the CDR3 is TGTGCCAGCAGCACAACAGGGGGCTTGAGCTCCTACAATGAGCAGTTCTTC. Protein product: CASSTTGGLSSYNEQFF.

The V call is TRBV6-5, the J call TRBJ2-3, with 8 bases fitting TRBD1. The CDR3 contains 12 residues. The germline CDR1 and CDR2 sequences are MNHEY and SVGAGI. V dropped 4 bases and J dropped 10; count of bases not matched to a gene: 4. The CDR3 DNA sequence: TGTGCCAGCAGTTTCAGGGGGCGTGCGCAGTATTTT. Its translation: CASSFRGRAQYF.

This clonotype has only a few counts. The gene calls are TRBV7-8 and TRBJ2-7; D gene uncertain. The germline V gene encodes CDR1 SGHVS and CDR2 FQNEAQ. The CDR3 is 12 residues long. With 5 bases removed from V and 6 bases from J, the gap between germline ends came to 11 bases. DNA for the CDR3: TGTGCCAGCAGCCACGTCTCTCGCGAGCAGTACGTC. Translated, it gives CASSHVSREQYV.

This sequence joins TRBV5-1 and TRBJ1-2; possible D gene TRBD1, 5 bases. Trimming took 6 bases from V and 3 from J, leaving 15 bases between them. This CDR3 has 14 amino acids. Germline CDR1 is SGHRS and CDR2 is YFSETQ. The CDR3 sequence is CASTPSGTHYGYTF. The CDR3 bases are TGCGCCAGCACTCCATCCGGGACCCACTATGGCTACACCTTC.

This chain links TRBV3-1 with TRBJ2-7; the match to TRBD1 covers 10 bases. Germline CDR1 is LGHDT and CDR2 is YNNKEL (reference sequence). Trimming took 1 base from V and 6 from J; bases not matched to a gene: 6. The CDR3 consists of 15 residues. The CDR3 bases are TGTGCCAGCAGCCAAGGGACAGGGGGTTACGGCGAGCAGTACTTC. Residues: CASSQGTGGYGEQYF.

The J gene is TRBJ2-7, the V gene TRBV28; maybe TRBD2 (7 bases). V lost 6 bases to trimming and J lost 4 bases, with 19 bases between them. The CDR3 totals 15 residues. Per germline, CDR1 MDHEN and CDR2 SYDVKM. For the CDR3, the DNA is TGTGCCAGCAGGACCGGAGGGGGAGGGGGATACGAGCAGTACTTC. It is translated as CASRTGGGGGYEQYF.

The gene calls are TRBV5-5 and TRBJ1-6; D is ambiguous. This CDR3 is built from 14 residues. CDR1 is SGHKS and CDR2 is YYEKEE in the germline V gene (reference sequence). Trimming took 1 base from V and 7 from J, leaving 9 bases between them. The CDR3 protein is CASSLPGYNSPLHF. The DNA for the CDR3 is TGTGCCAGCAGCTTGCCCGGGTACAATTCACCCCTCCACTTT.

This clonotype was seen only a few times. The chain links TRBV6-1 to TRBJ1-3, with 8 bases lining up with TRBD1. Per the germline V gene, CDR1 is MNHNS and CDR2 is SASEGT. This CDR3 contains 15 residues. The J segment lost 3 bases and the V segment lost 2 bases, leaving 3 bases of the junction unmatched. The CDR3 sequence is CASSESRGLGNTIYF. DNA for the CDR3: TGTGCCAGCAGTGAATCCAGGGGGCTTGGAAACACCATATATTTT.